Listed below are T cell receptor beta chains from one sample, sequenced in a study of neurological immune-mediated disorders. TCRdb reprocessed the 5' RACE reads with MiXCR, giving one entry per CDR3 protein. Found here are about 120,000 distinct CDR3 sequences, roughly 3.2% of them singletons; the top ten hold over 1%. Sequenced sample: PBMCs. The source of these receptors is a woman in her thirties with multiple sclerosis. CDR3s include the opening cysteine and the closing phenylalanine or tryptophan. The D gene is left open where the match is weak. Only part of the rows carry a size: once, few, many, or a class if the clone is expanded.

V gene	D gene	J gene	clone size	CDR3 length	CDR3 protein	CDR3 DNA
TRBV5-1	NA	TRBJ2-5	many	13	CASSFGGQETQYF	TGCGCCAGCAGCTTCGGGGGCCAAGAGACCCAGTACTTC
TRBV7-2	TRBD2	TRBJ2-1	many	16	CASRLTSGTTYNEQFF	TGTGCCAGCAGATTGACTAGCGGGACGACCTACAATGAGCAGTTCTTC
TRBV15	NA	TRBJ2-2	many	13	CATSPRGTGELFF	TGTGCCACCAGCCCTCGCGGCACCGGGGAGCTGTTTTTT
TRBV24-1	NA	TRBJ1-4	NA	12	CATSGSEEKLFF	TGTGCCACCAGTGGGTCTGAAGAAAAACTGTTTTTT
TRBV4-3	TRBD1	TRBJ1-6	many	16	CASSHLPGQGHSPLHF	TGCGCCAGCAGCCACTTACCGGGACAGGGACATTCACCCCTCCACTTT
TRBV29-1	TRBD2	TRBJ2-3	many	14	CSLLGRESTDTQYF	TGCAGCCTCCTAGGGCGGGAGAGTACAGATACGCAGTATTTT
TRBV5-1	NA	TRBJ2-7	few	15	CASSLQPAGTYEQYF	TGCGCCAGCAGCCTTCAACCGGCGGGCACCTACGAGCAGTACTTC
TRBV27	NA	TRBJ2-1	NA	16	CASSGAGIPGYYEQFF	TGTGCCAGCAGTGGGGCAGGGATCCCTGGCTACTATGAGCAGTTCTTC
TRBV7-6	NA	TRBJ1-5	NA	15	CASSSLPADNQHQHF	TGTGCCAGCAGCTCCCTTCCGGCAGATAATCAGCACCAGCATTTT
TRBV7-2	NA	TRBJ2-7	many	15	CASSSHGGPTYEQYF	TGTGCCAGCAGCTCCCACGGGGGTCCTACCTACGAGCAGTACTTC
TRBV15	NA	TRBJ2-7	many	12	CATSRDLRLQYF	TGTGCCACCAGCAGAGATCTGAGGCTACAGTACTTC
TRBV25-1	TRBD1	TRBJ1-2	many	15	CASSAPTGVNGGYTF	TGTGCCAGCAGTGCACCGACAGGGGTGAATGGTGGCTACACCTTC
TRBV2	TRBD1	TRBJ2-3	many	14	CASLGTGPTDTQYF	TGTGCCAGCCTTGGGACAGGTCCCACAGATACGCAGTATTTT
TRBV7-9	NA	TRBJ1-2	NA	12	CASSIQGTGETF	TGTGCCAGCAGCATTCAGGGCACCGGGGAAACCTTC
TRBV20-1	TRBD1	TRBJ2-2	many	15	CSAGDRRENTGELFF	TGCAGTGCCGGGGACAGACGAGAAAACACCGGGGAGCTGTTTTTT
TRBV7-8	NA	TRBJ1-5	many	14	CASSLARGGQPQHF	TGTGCCAGCAGCTTAGCACGGGGCGGTCAGCCCCAGCATTTT
TRBV29-1	TRBD1	TRBJ2-1	few	15	CSVEGGSGGLNEQFF	TGCAGCGTTGAAGGTGGTTCAGGGGGCCTGAATGAGCAGTTCTTC
TRBV19	NA	TRBJ2-2	many	16	CASSKTKDSAPGELFF	TGTGCCAGTAGTAAGACAAAGGACAGCGCGCCCGGGGAGCTGTTTTTT
TRBV20-1	NA	TRBJ1-2	NA	14	CSARDPARVYGYTF	TGCAGTGCTAGAGACCCTGCCAGGGTCTATGGCTACACCTTC
TRBV5-1	NA	TRBJ1-1	many	12	CASSRNRAEAFF	TGCGCCAGCAGCCGAAACAGGGCTGAAGCTTTCTTT
TRBV18	NA	TRBJ1-5	few	12	CASSDSNQPQHF	TGTGCCAGCTCAGATAGCAATCAGCCCCAGCATTTT
TRBV6-6	NA	TRBJ1-2	few	15	CASSSRRQERNGYTF	TGTGCCAGCAGTTCGAGAAGACAGGAAAGAAATGGCTACACCTTC
TRBV18	NA	TRBJ1-2	few	14	CASSPKTVPYGYTF	TGTGCCAGCTCACCAAAGACAGTCCCCTATGGCTACACCTTC
TRBV5-6	NA	TRBJ2-1	many	15	CASSFRDSYYNEQFF	TGTGCCAGCAGCTTCCGGGACTCTTATTACAATGAGCAGTTCTTC
TRBV20-1	NA	TRBJ1-1	many	14	CSAKRAGRNTEAFF	TGCAGCGCCAAGAGGGCGGGGAGGAACACTGAAGCTTTCTTT
TRBV7-9	NA	TRBJ1-3	NA	13	CASSPTSGNTIYF	TGTGCCAGCAGCCCTACATCTGGAAACACCATATATTTT
TRBV10-3	NA	TRBJ2-7	many	15	CAIDTTQGGLYEQYF	TGTGCCATCGACACAACTCAGGGGGGGCTGTACGAGCAGTACTTC
TRBV7-9	NA	TRBJ1-4	many	12	CASSDPREKLFF	TGTGCCAGCAGCGATCCCAGGGAAAAACTGTTTTTT
TRBV29-1	NA	TRBJ2-2	many	13	CSGRPPNTGELFF	TGCAGCGGTCGACCCCCTAACACCGGGGAGCTGTTTTTT
TRBV20-1	TRBD2	TRBJ2-5	many	12	CSGVAGVETQYF	TGCAGTGGAGTAGCGGGGGTAGAGACCCAGTACTTC
TRBV6-5	NA	TRBJ1-1	many	13	CASTGSSWTEAFF	TGTGCCAGTACAGGGTCGTCTTGGACTGAAGCTTTCTTT
TRBV7-2	NA	TRBJ1-3	many	13	CASSHVAGNTIYF	TGTGCCAGCAGCCACGTGGCAGGAAACACCATATATTTT
TRBV27	NA	TRBJ2-7	many	13	CASSFGQPYEQYF	TGTGCCAGCAGTTTCGGACAGCCCTACGAGCAGTACTTC
TRBV7-9	NA	TRBJ2-7	many	13	CASSGAGTPEQYF	TGTGCCAGCAGCGGGGCAGGGACCCCCGAGCAGTACTTC
TRBV18	NA	TRBJ2-7	many	14	CASSPTESSYEQYF	TGTGCCAGCTCCCCGACAGAGAGCTCCTACGAGCAGTACTTC
TRBV5-1	NA	TRBJ1-3	many	14	CASSARASGNTIYF	TGCGCCAGCAGCGCCAGAGCATCTGGAAACACCATATATTTT
TRBV29-1	NA	TRBJ2-3	many	12	CSVEEGTDTQYF	TGCAGCGTTGAGGAGGGCACAGATACGCAGTATTTT
TRBV3-1	NA	TRBJ2-6	NA	18	CASSQDDPVYFGAKVLTF	TGTGCCAGTAGCCAAGATGACCCAGTGTATTTTGGGGCCAAAGTCCTGACTTTC
TRBV12-3/TRBV12-4	NA	TRBJ2-5	many	13	CASSGQVQETQYF	TGTGCCAGCAGTGGACAAGTCCAAGAGACCCAGTACTTC
TRBV5-1	NA	TRBJ2-2	NA	13	CASSWGLTGELFF	TGCGCCAGCAGCTGGGGGCTGACCGGGGAGCTGTTTTTT
TRBV7-9	TRBD1	TRBJ1-1	many	14	CASSFGTGNTEAFF	TGTGCCAGCAGCTTTGGGACAGGGAACACTGAAGCTTTCTTT
TRBV7-9	NA	TRBJ2-2	many	16	CASSSEALTNTGELFF	TGTGCCAGCAGCTCCGAGGCCTTAACGAACACCGGGGAGCTGTTTTTT
TRBV9	NA	TRBJ2-3	many	16	CASSVASFGAADTQYF	TGTGCCAGCAGCGTCGCCTCGTTCGGGGCCGCAGATACGCAGTATTTT
TRBV18	NA	TRBJ2-3	many	14	CASPGALGPDTQYF	TGTGCCAGCCCAGGGGCTCTAGGGCCAGATACGCAGTATTTT
TRBV18	NA	TRBJ1-2	many	9	CASSRGYTF	TGTGCCAGCTCACGTGGCTACACCTTC
TRBV10-3	NA	TRBJ2-2	many	15	CAISELDRPTGELFF	TGTGCCATCAGTGAGCTAGACAGGCCCACCGGGGAGCTGTTTTTT
TRBV18	TRBD1	TRBJ2-3	many	18	CASSPLRTGGLGTDTQYF	TGTGCCAGCTCACCACTACGGACAGGGGGATTGGGGACAGATACGCAGTATTTT
TRBV3-1	TRBD1	TRBJ2-5	many	16	CASSPTRTGVGETQYF	TGTGCCAGCAGCCCTACCAGGACAGGGGTTGGAGAGACCCAGTACTTC
TRBV9	NA	TRBJ2-1	many	14	CASNPGGELDEQFF	TGTGCCAGCAACCCAGGGGGGGAGCTCGATGAGCAGTTCTTC
TRBV5-1	TRBD1	TRBJ2-2	many	16	CASSRLGTGAVGELFF	TGCGCCAGCAGCCGCTTAGGGACAGGGGCCGTCGGGGAGCTGTTTTTT
TRBV5-1	NA	TRBJ2-1	many	16	CASSLLVQKSYNEQFF	TGCGCCAGCAGCTTGTTGGTACAGAAATCCTACAATGAGCAGTTCTTC
TRBV29-1	NA	TRBJ1-1	many	13	CSVGMGAGGEAFF	TGCAGCGTGGGGATGGGGGCCGGGGGTGAAGCTTTCTTT
TRBV5-1	TRBD1	TRBJ2-7	many	14	CASSGRTGGDEQYF	TGCGCCAGCAGCGGCCGGACAGGGGGCGACGAGCAGTACTTC
TRBV15	TRBD2	TRBJ2-2	NA	16	CATSSSAGVENGELFF	TGTGCCACCAGCTCCTCAGCGGGAGTGGAGAACGGGGAGCTGTTTTTT
TRBV7-2	NA	TRBJ1-1	many	17	CASSLRSGLRRNTEAFF	TGTGCCAGCAGCTTACGCTCGGGCCTAAGGAGGAACACTGAAGCTTTCTTT